Sequencing of this T cell receptor beta chain was carried out in a study of shared clonotypes between healthy human individuals. Study-level information: Those who served as donors were two women and a few men between the ages of 18 and 49.

Germline CDR1 SGHTA, CDR2 FQGNSA. The V segment lost 0 bases and the J segment 4 bases; nucleotides outside the gene matches: 10. This CDR3 region has 17 residues. Sequencing used immunoSEQ multiplex PCR; TCRdb keeps in-frame clones, though not all of them. The data hold about 980,000 clones, with 70% to 85% observed a single time. CD45RA-negative memory and CD45RA+ naive subsets were split from the CD4+ cells. Sequencing was performed on memory CD4+ T cells sorted from blood. Stated subset: CD45RA-negative fraction. The source is a man in his late teens or twenties in good health. V gene TRBV7-2 combines with J gene TRBJ2-5; 8 bases align to TRBD2. CDR3 sequence reads: CASSLARGLGAPETQYF. The CDR3 DNA reads TGTGCCAGCAGCTTAGCGCGGGGACTAGGGGCCCCAGAGACCCAGTACTTC.